The entry below describes one T cell receptor beta chain. Its antigen is unknown. These data come from a study of T cell responses to AZD1222 COVID-19 vaccine. Germline CDR1 LNHDA, CDR2 SQIVND (reference sequence). The CDR3 spans 17 residues. Germline trimming cut 3 bases from V and 0 bases from J; bases unmatched to any gene: 7. Study-level findings and limits: Rises in breadth and depth of Spike-specific TCRs came after two AZD1222 doses. At baseline, seropositivity was found in only six or seven AZD1222 recipients. The sample set comprised mostly white British donors with more females, and clonal diversity was possibly underestimated.

The data were produced by immunoSEQ multiplex PCR, yet TCRdb's version contains in-frame clones alone and is incomplete. This table has around 110,000 clones, approximately 83% appearing once. The sample was peripheral blood, taken on day 0 of MenACWY control vaccination. The clonotype was recovered from an adult in good health. This rearrangement joins TRBV19 to TRBJ1-4, with 7 bases fitting TRBD1. CDR3 amino acids: CASSIRGQAATNEKLFF. The CDR3 DNA sequence: TGTGCCAGTAGTATCCGCGGACAGGCCGCAACTAATGAAAAACTGTTTTTT.